Detailed here is one TCR beta chain. Its antigen specificity is not known. No clone much larger than this one lies a single base away; base qualities are absent. Read against the paper, the sample's time point label means: after neoadjuvant nivolumab, at surgical resection. None of the patients had received prior systemic or radiation treatment, and all were newly diagnosed with stage II-IVA oral cavity squamous cell carcinoma. The cohort was made up of patients with locally advanced, HPV-negative oral cavity squamous cell carcinoma. Peripheral blood mononuclear cells were analyzed directly, without maintenance or expansion in culture. The samples were drawn from a longitudinal correlative study tied to a single-arm phase II trial testing neoadjuvant nivolumab in oral cavity squamous cell carcinoma. Subject-matched pre- and post-treatment PBMCs and tumors from three responders and three non-responders were subjected to genomic DNA-based TCRbeta sequencing. Peripheral blood mononuclear cells were collected once before nivolumab treatment and again after treatment, at the time of surgery. Genomic DNA was isolated from PBMCs using the Maxwell RSC DNA from Cells kit.

The data belong to a study of neoadjuvant anti-PD-1 for oral cavity cancer (dated by TCRdb to 2020 to 2023). Concerning the study at large: Before undergoing curative-intent surgical resection, most patients got three to four biweekly nivolumab doses at 3 mg/kg. For patients who did not progress, a fourth nivolumab dose was given around day 43, followed by definitive surgical resection on days 50-56. Under RECIST 1.1, a patient counted as a responder if showing complete response, partial response or stable disease, and as a non-responder if showing progression. There were roughly 11 patients in the parent correlative cohort, and the response rate was around 30%.

The germline V gene encodes CDR1 SGHDT and CDR2 YYEEEE. Trimming removed 4 bases from V and 8 bases from J; the gene matches leave 7 bases unexplained. Taken from cysteine to phenylalanine, the CDR3 has 14 residues. The entry retains the CDR3 DNA only, 42 bases that are in frame from base 1. Summary of the overall study and its limitations: Higher pretreatment blood TCRbeta clonality and lower post-treatment tumor TCRbeta clonality were correlated with higher pretreatment blood Treg/Th17 ratios. Only a few patients per response group were included in the TCR analyses, and larger cohorts for validation were called for by the authors. After neoadjuvant nivolumab, non-responders showed significantly higher T cell clonality (Gini index) in PBMCs than responders did.

For deep sequencing, PBMC libraries mostly used around 0.45 ug of input genomic DNA, with six replicates for each sample. The immunoSEQ hsTCRbeta kit was used to prepare TCRbeta libraries according to the manufacturer's instructions. The finished libraries were brought together in one pool at roughly 3 nM, which was then read using an Illumina NovaSeq 6000 S4 flow cell. The published analysis was carried out like this. Raw data preprocessing and quality control were performed with the immunoSEQ Analyzer. The analysis was limited to productive rearrangements, and each clonotype was defined by a unique CDR3 amino acid sequence. Repertoire clonality was estimated as the Gini-Simpson index, which was computed with the R package tcR. Student's t test was used to compare Gini indices, and Pearson correlation was used to assess associations with tumor size change. Here the immuneACCESS table is served through TCRdb, limited to in-frame sequences with V and J called. Missing clones are a known gap in these copies; in checked studies unresolved V genes cover under half, and the rest lacks a known reason. V and J calls and clone size are as listed in that table; D and trimming were resolved from the DNA. This sample comprises 33,000 or so clones, roughly 79% of them detected only once. Almost 3.5% of the sample goes to the ten largest clones.

The receptor's source is a person aged 35-79 years with oral cavity squamous cell carcinoma. Sample: PBMCs, taken after nivolumab (anti-PD-1) treatment. The sequence joins TRBV5-6 to TRBJ1-4; TRBD1 agrees with 8 junctional bases. CDR3 reads: CASSLRTGSEKLFF. The DNA sequence reads TGTGCCAGCAGCCTACGGACAGGGTCAGAAAAACTGTTTTTT.